The 27 T cell receptor beta chains below come from one sample, sequenced in a study of cytomegalovirus exposure and HLA in healthy donors. PCR involved 60 Vbeta and 13 Jbeta primers. Clones were read by immunoSEQ multiplex PCR, and TCRdb kept only the in-frame ones, dropping some. In the table there are about 250,000 clones, around 80% of which are singletons. The sequencing input was PBMCs. The origin of the receptors is a boy under 18 in good health and CMV-seronegative.

The chain recombines TRBV21-1 with TRBJ2-7; the table's D call of TRBD1 was not tested on the DNA. TRBV21-1 is listed as a pseudogene. The CDR3 is 18 amino acids. The CDR3 DNA is TGTGCCAGCAGCAAAGAATTAGATAGACAGATAAACTCCTACGAGCAGTACTTC. Amino acids: CASSKELDRQINSYEQYF.

The chain recombines TRBV7-2 with TRBJ2-7; possibly TRBD1 for D (5 bases). Trimming removed 1 base at V and 2 bases at J, with 9 bases between. The CDR3 runs to 14 residues. Germline lookup yields CDR1 SGHTA and CDR2 FQGNSA. CDR3: CASSLVTGTYEQYF. The CDR3 coding sequence is TGTGCCAGCAGCTTAGTAACAGGCACCTACGAGCAGTACTTC.

This chain joins TRBV5-1 and TRBJ2-5; TRBD2 matches at 12 bases. The junction had 6 bases not matched to a gene; V was cut back by 3 bases and J by 3 bases. This CDR3 has 16 amino acids. Germline CDR1 and CDR2: SGHRS and YFSETQ. In DNA, the CDR3 is TGCGCCAGCAGCTACGGACTAGCGGGGAGTAAAGAGACCCAGTACTTC. Translation: CASSYGLAGSKETQYF.

The rearrangement joins TRBV11-3 to TRBJ1-2, with a possible D match to TRBD1 (5 bases). Trimming pared 5 bases from V and 8 bases from J, leaving 18 bases between. Germline V CDR1 and CDR2: SGHNT, YENEEA. The CDR3 totals 14 residues. The CDR3 nucleotides are TGTGCCAGCAGCCCCTTACGAGCAGGGAGGGGCTACACCTTC. This encodes CASSPLRAGRGYTF.

The chain recombines TRBV30 with TRBJ1-5; D not certain. The germline CDR1 and CDR2 sequences are GTSNPN and SVGIG (reference sequence). Trimming removed 1 base at V and 1 base at J, with 2 bases between. This CDR3 comprises 12 residues. CDR3 sequence reads: CAWSASNQPQHF. The CDR3 DNA reads TGTGCCTGGAGTGCGAGCAATCAGCCCCAGCATTTT.

In regard to this clone: One end of the junction fails to match germline, which may point to a read error. Other DNA sequences within the sample encode an identical CDR3. The chain links TRBV10-3 to TRBJ1-1; TRBD1 is a possible D gene (5 bases). The CDR3 totals 14 residues. Germline CDR1 reads ENHRY; CDR2 reads SYGVKD. CDR3: CAISVTAMNTEAFF. CDR3 DNA sequence: TGTGCCATCAGTGTGACAGCCATGAACACCGAAGCTTTCTTT.

The rearrangement links TRBV27 to TRBJ2-7; D is unresolved. V lost 5 bases and J lost 1, with 9 bases in between. CDR1 MNHEY and CDR2 SMNVEV come from the germline V gene (reference sequence). The CDR3 is made up of 13 amino acids. The CDR3 sequence: CASSTGSSYEQYF. The CDR3 DNA sequence: TGTGCCAGCAGTACCGGGTCTTCCTACGAGCAGTACTTC.

This chain links TRBV9 with TRBJ1-1; perhaps TRBD1 as D (6 bases). V dropped 5 bases and J dropped 3 bases, with 17 bases sitting between them. The germline gives CDR1 SGDLS, CDR2 YYNGEE. This CDR3 has 15 residues. The CDR3 bases are TGTGCCAGCAGTGTAAGAGGGGGGGTCTACACTGAAGCTTTCTTT. The encoded protein is CASSVRGGVYTEAFF.

In the case of this clone: At one of its ends the junction is not consistent with the germline gene, which may arise from a read error. The V call is TRBV11-3, the J call TRBJ2-7; TRBD2 is a possible D gene (5 bases). The CDR3 totals 13 residues. Germline CDR1 and CDR2: SGHNT and YENEEA. The CDR3 coding sequence is TGTGCCAGCAGCTTCTCTTTTAGCGCTTCCCCTAACTTC. Amino acid sequence: CASSFSFSASPNF.

The chain couples TRBV7-9 to TRBJ1-4; TRBD1 is a possible D gene (6 bases). The CDR3 totals 14 residues. V shed 11 bases and J shed 5 bases, with 18 bases lying between them. Germline assignment: CDR1 SEHNR and CDR2 FQNEAQ (reference sequence). Written as DNA, the CDR3 is TGTGCCGCGGGGGGGGCGGAAAGAAATGAAAAACTGTTTTTT. Amino acid sequence: CAAGGAERNEKLFF.

J is TRBJ2-7 and V is TRBV4-2, with TRBD2 matching 7 bases. V lost 4 bases to trimming and J lost 4 bases; unmatched junction nucleotides: 19. The CDR3 consists of 18 residues. CDR1 is LGHNA, CDR2 YNFKEQ, per germline. This CDR3 is CASSPENPAGPGLYEQYF. In DNA, the CDR3 is TGTGCCAGCAGCCCTGAGAACCCAGCGGGACCCGGTTTATACGAGCAGTACTTC.

V usage is TRBV19 and J usage is TRBJ1-1; tentatively, D is TRBD1 (6 bases). Trimming removed 5 bases at V and 1 base at J, with 8 bases between. CDR3 size: 13 residues. The V gene's germline CDR1 is LNHDA and CDR2 SQIVND (reference sequence). The CDR3 reads CASSQGGNTEAFF. In DNA, the CDR3 is TGTGCCAGTAGTCAAGGGGGGAACACTGAAGCTTTCTTT.

The chain has TRBV13 and TRBJ2-6; D uncertain. The CDR3 consists of 15 residues. Trimming shortened V by 2 bases and J by 4 bases, and 9 bases separated the two germline ends. Germline CDR1 and CDR2: PRHDT and FYEKMQ (reference sequence). CDR3 in DNA: TGTGCCAGCAGCTTACTAGTCGTCGGGGCCAACGTCCTGACTTTC. Translating gives CASSLLVVGANVLTF.

The CDR3 reads CASSSESGNTIYF. DNA for the CDR3: TGTGCCAGTAGTAGCGAAAGTGGAAACACCATATATTTT. The chain links TRBV19 to TRBJ1-3; no clear D. Between the trimmed V and J ends, which lost 4 bases and 3 bases, there was a span of 7 bases. This CDR3 has 13 residues. Germline CDR1 and CDR2: LNHDA and SQIVND (reference sequence). The whole variable domain, remainder taken from reference TRBV19 and TRBJ1-3, is DGGITQSPKYLFRKEGQNVTLSCEQNLNHDAMYWYRQDPGQGLRLIYYSQIVNDFQKGDIAEGYSVSREKKESFPLTVTSAQKNPTAFYLCASSSESGNTIYFGEGSWLTVV.

The chain employs TRBV2 and TRBJ1-2; unclear D gene. V lost 5 bases and J lost 1, with 17 bases in between. Germline V gene data show CDR1 as SNHLY and CDR2 as FYNNEI. This CDR3 comprises 16 residues. The CDR3 DNA follows: TGTGCCAGCAGTTCCGGGAGCCCCGTTATTAACTATGGCTACACCTTC. This encodes CASSSGSPVINYGYTF.

The V call is TRBV9, the J call TRBJ1-5, with D unresolved. V was shortened by 3 bases and J by 7 bases, with 14 bases between the two germline ends. Germline V gene sequence: CDR1 SGDLS, CDR2 YYNGEE. The CDR3 consists of 14 residues. CDR3 sequence (DNA): TGTGCCAGCAGCGCCGGGTTCAGTGGCCAGCCCCAGCATTTT. Encoded protein: CASSAGFSGQPQHF. Complete variable domain (other parts from reference TRBV9 and TRBJ1-5): DSGVTQTPKHLITATGQRVTLRCSPRSGDLSVYWYQQSLDQGLQFLIQYYNGEERAKGNILERFSAQQFPDLHSELNLSSLELGDSALYFCASSAGFSGQPQHFGDGTRLSIL.

V gene TRBV19 combines with J gene TRBJ2-3, with 11 bases fitting TRBD2. Losses at the gene ends were 8 bases for V and 4 bases for J; bases not matched to a gene: 14. The CDR3 consists of 17 residues. Germline V gene sequence: CDR1 LNHDA, CDR2 SQIVND (reference sequence). The CDR3 spells CASPQLAGVGRPDTQYF. CDR3 coding DNA: TGTGCCAGTCCCCAACTAGCGGGAGTCGGTAGGCCAGATACGCAGTATTTT.

The chain is built from TRBV5-6 and TRBJ2-7, with D perhaps TRBD2 (6 bases). The CDR3 spans 14 residues. Looked up from germline, CDR1 is SGHDT and CDR2 is YYEEEE. The ends were cut back, 4 bases at V and 2 bases at J, with 13 bases in the middle. This CDR3 reads CASSRGLQAYEQYF. The CDR3 nucleotides are TGTGCCAGCAGCCGGGGACTGCAAGCCTACGAGCAGTACTTC.

The rearrangement uses TRBV18 and TRBJ2-2; 10 bases map to TRBD1. The trim removed 4 bases at V and 2 bases at J, leaving 10 bases unmatched. Germline assignment: CDR1 KGHSH and CDR2 LQKENI. The CDR3 runs 18 residues. The chain's CDR3 is CASSQASGTGVNTGELFF. The CDR3 bases are TGTGCCAGCTCACAAGCTTCCGGGACAGGGGTAAACACCGGGGAGCTGTTTTTT.

This chain joins TRBV29-1 and TRBJ1-2; TRBD1 matches at 9 bases. The germline CDR1 and CDR2 sequences are SQVTM and ANQGSEA. This CDR3 has 13 residues. The V and J ends lost 6 bases and 3 bases, in that order; junction bases with no gene match: 5. As DNA, the CDR3 is TGCAGCGTGAACAGGGGGCCGGACTATGGCTACACCTTC. It codes for CSVNRGPDYGYTF.

The rearrangement joins TRBV6-1 to TRBJ2-3, with TRBD1 as a possible D gene (5 bases). The CDR3 spans 15 residues. Germline V gene sequence: CDR1 MNHNS, CDR2 SASEGT. The V end lost 6 bases, the J end lost 8 bases, and 21 bases lay between the germline ends. The CDR3 loop reads CASRETDLDGGTQYF. For the CDR3, the DNA is TGTGCCAGCAGAGAGACAGACCTTGACGGTGGTACGCAGTATTTT.

The J gene is TRBJ1-2, the V gene TRBV7-2; D perhaps matches TRBD1 (5 bases). V was cut by 0 bases and J by 8 bases, with 16 bases left in between. This CDR3 is 15 amino acids long. Looked up from germline, CDR1 is SGHTA and CDR2 is FQGNSA. CDR3 protein: CASSLAPRVAYGYTF. CDR3 bases: TGTGCCAGCAGCTTAGCCCCCAGGGTAGCATACGGCTACACCTTC.

CDR3 region: CATTSWETQYF. CDR3 nucleotide sequence: TGTGCCACGACTAGTTGGGAGACCCAGTACTTC. This rearrangement joins TRBV2 to TRBJ2-5, with D perhaps matching TRBD2 (6 bases). Trimming stripped 10 bases from V and 5 bases from J, with 11 bases between. Germline V lookup: CDR1 SNHLY, CDR2 FYNNEI. The CDR3 is 11 residues long.

This clone was seen a handful of times. V and J are TRBV7-2 and TRBJ2-5; TRBD2 is a possible D gene (7 bases). Germline lookup yields CDR1 SGHTA and CDR2 FQGNSA. The CDR3 length is 16 residues. Trimming shortened V by 5 bases and J by 2 bases, and 18 bases separated the two germline ends. CDR3 sequence reads: CASSPWAGGRQETQYF. The DNA of the CDR3 is TGTGCCAGCAGCCCATGGGCCGGGGGGCGTCAAGAGACCCAGTACTTC.

This rearrangement joins TRBV6-5 to TRBJ2-5; 7 nucleotides match TRBD1. In germline, CDR1 is MNHEY, CDR2 SVGAGI. Trimming removed 0 bases from V and 4 bases from J; junction bases left unmatched: 5. This CDR3 has 15 amino acids. The CDR3 loop is CASSYSTGMGETQYF. CDR3 nucleotides: TGTGCCAGCAGTTACTCGACAGGGATGGGAGAGACCCAGTACTTC.

There are a few counts of this clone. This chain uses TRBV29-1 with TRBJ1-1; unclear D gene. The CDR3 length is 13 residues. CDR1 and CDR2 (germline): SQVTM, ANQGSEA. V lost 2 bases and J lost 7, with 14 bases in between. The CDR3 loop is CSVESGLGREAFF. CDR3 coding DNA: TGCAGCGTTGAATCCGGCCTTGGGCGTGAAGCTTTCTTT.

This clone was counted only a few times. V and J are TRBV7-3 and TRBJ2-1; D is possibly TRBD2 (7 bases). Germline lookup yields CDR1 SGHTA and CDR2 FQGTGA. The CDR3 is 15 residues long. V was pared by 5 bases and J by 2 bases, with 13 bases between. The DNA for the CDR3 is TGTGCCAGCAGCCCCGGGCGGGGGCCCTACAATGAGCAGTTCTTC. Residues: CASSPGRGPYNEQFF. The full variable domain, completed using reference TRBV7-3 and TRBJ2-1, is GAGVSQTPSNKVTEKGKYVELRCDPISGHTALYWYRQSLGQGPEFLIYFQGTGAADDSGLPNDRFFAVRPEGSVSTLKIQRTERGDSAVYLCASSPGRGPYNEQFFGPGTRLTVL.